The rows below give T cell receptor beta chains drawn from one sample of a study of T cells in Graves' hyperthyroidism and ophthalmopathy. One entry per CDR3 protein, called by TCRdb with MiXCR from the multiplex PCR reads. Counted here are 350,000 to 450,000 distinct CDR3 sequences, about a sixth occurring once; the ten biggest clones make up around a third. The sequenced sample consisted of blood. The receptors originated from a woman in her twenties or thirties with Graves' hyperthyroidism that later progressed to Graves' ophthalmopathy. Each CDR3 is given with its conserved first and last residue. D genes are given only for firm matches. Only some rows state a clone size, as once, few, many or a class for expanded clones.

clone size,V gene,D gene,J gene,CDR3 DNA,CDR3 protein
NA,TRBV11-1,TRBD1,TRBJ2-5,TGTGCCAGCAGCTTTGAAGGGGGCGCAGAGACCCAGTACTTC,CASSFEGGAETQYF
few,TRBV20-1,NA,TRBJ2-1,TGCAGTGCTGACCGGGACCGCTCCTACAATGAGCAGTTCTTC,CSADRDRSYNEQFF
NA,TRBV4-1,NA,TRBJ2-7,TGCGCCAGCAGCCAGGTTATCGATTCCTACGAGCAGTACTTC,CASSQVIDSYEQYF
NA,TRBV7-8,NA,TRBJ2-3,TGTGCCAGCAGCTCCGGAACAGTGGGGAGTACGCAGTATTTT,CASSSGTVGSTQYF
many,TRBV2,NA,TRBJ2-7,TGTGCCAGCAGATGGGACCAACAAGTGGGCTACGAGCAGTACTTC,CASRWDQQVGYEQYF
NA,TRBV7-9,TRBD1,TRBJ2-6,TGTGCCAGCAGCTTCACACAGGGGGCAGGTGGGGCCAACGTCCTGACTTTC,CASSFTQGAGGANVLTF
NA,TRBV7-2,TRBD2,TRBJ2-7,TGTGCCAGCAGCTTAGGGCTAGCGGTCTACGAGCAGTACTTC,CASSLGLAVYEQYF
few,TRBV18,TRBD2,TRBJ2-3,TGTGCCAGCTCGCCGACTAGCGGGGTATCAGATACGCAGTATTTT,CASSPTSGVSDTQYF
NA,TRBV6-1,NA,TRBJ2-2,TGTGCCAGCCGATCGAAAATCGAGGGAATGGGTGACACCGGGGAGCTGTTTTTT,CASRSKIEGMGDTGELFF
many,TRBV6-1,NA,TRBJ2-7,TGTGCCAGCAGCGACTCTCCTGGAGCCTACGAGCAGTACTTC,CASSDSPGAYEQYF
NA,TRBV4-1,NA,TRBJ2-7,TGCGCCAGCAGCCAAGGAATATTCCTATACGAGCAGTACTTC,CASSQGIFLYEQYF
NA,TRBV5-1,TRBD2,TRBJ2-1,TGCGCCAGCAGCTTGACTAGCGGGCCGGATGAGCAGTTCTTC,CASSLTSGPDEQFF
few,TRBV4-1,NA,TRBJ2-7,TGCGCCAGCAGCCAAGGAGGGACATACATCAACGGTCTCTACGAGCAGTACTTC,CASSQGGTYINGLYEQYF
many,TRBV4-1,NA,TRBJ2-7,TGCGCCAGCAGCCAAGATGCCTCCGCCCTCTTCGAGCAGTACTTC,CASSQDASALFEQYF